In its sample, the clone carrying this T cell receptor (beta chain) was seen once. Its antigen is not identified. Germline V gene sequence: CDR1 DFQATT, CDR2 SNEGSKA (reference sequence). V lost 1 base to trimming and J lost 11 bases, with 11 bases between them. The CDR3 is 11 amino acids. The entry originates in a study of metastatic and nonmetastatic thyroid tumors. Study background: Repertoires from malignant and benign thyroid patients were compared across blood and tumor or nodule tissue.

Per the authors' pipeline: To classify distant metastasis in papillary thyroid cancer, a model was built from CDR3 differences across clinicopathological groups. TCRdb re-clonotyped the PCR reads via MiXCR. These V and J calls derive from TCRdb rather than the authors' analysis. The sample carries 9,000 to 9,500 clones, 25% to 30% recorded once. Whole-study results and caveats: Patients with malignant thyroid tumors reportedly had significantly higher TCR beta diversity than those with benign nodules, in blood and tumor.

Among the patients, none had received any treatment before thyroid surgery. Specimen: tumor tissue. The V gene is TRBV20-1, the J gene TRBJ1-1; D gene unclear. This TCR came from a female donor with papillary thyroid cancer or a benign thyroid nodule (not recorded which). Some clones in this sample may be carry-over from other donors' samples. The CDR3 sequence: CSARVGYLAFF. The CDR3 DNA reads TGCAGTGCTAGAGTGGGGTATTTGGCTTTCTTT.